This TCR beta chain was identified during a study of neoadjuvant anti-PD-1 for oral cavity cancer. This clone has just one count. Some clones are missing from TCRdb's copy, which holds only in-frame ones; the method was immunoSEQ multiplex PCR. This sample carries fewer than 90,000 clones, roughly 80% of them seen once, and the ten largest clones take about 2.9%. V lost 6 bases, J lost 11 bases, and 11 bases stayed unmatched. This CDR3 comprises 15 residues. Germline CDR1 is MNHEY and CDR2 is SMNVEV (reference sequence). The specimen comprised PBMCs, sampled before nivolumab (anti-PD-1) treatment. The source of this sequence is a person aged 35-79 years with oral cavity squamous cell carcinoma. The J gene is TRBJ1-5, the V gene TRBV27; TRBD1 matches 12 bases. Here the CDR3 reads CASSRAPGQGAAQHF. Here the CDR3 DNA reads TGTGCCAGCAGCCGCGCACCGGGACAGGGGGCGGCCCAGCATTTT.